The clone carrying this T cell receptor (beta chain) was observed a handful of times. Germline is not matched at one junction end, which may reflect a read error. Time point of the sample: patch test 1, 2 weeks after DPC sensitization. Described treatment: therapeutic diphenylcyclopropenone sensitization with weekly scalp DPC. Germline loops: CDR1 SSHAT, CDR2 FNYEAQ (reference sequence). The length of the CDR3 is 13 residues. The sample comes from a study of human T cells and chemical hapten exposure. MiXCR was run by TCRdb on the RACE reads, yielding one entry per CDR3 protein. The data hold roughly 180,000 distinct CDR3 sequences, with 20% to 25% observed a single time.

The chain recombines TRBV7-7 with TRBJ1-1; D call uncertain. Sequenced material: whole blood, taken in connection with sensitization to the hapten diphenylcyclopropenone (DPC). The clonotype originates from a woman in her fifties or sixties with alopecia areata. Some clones in this sample may be carry-over from other donors' samples. The CDR3 DNA reads TGTGCTAGCAAAAAGACGGCGAACACTGAAGCTTTCTTT. Its translation: CASKKTANTEAFF.